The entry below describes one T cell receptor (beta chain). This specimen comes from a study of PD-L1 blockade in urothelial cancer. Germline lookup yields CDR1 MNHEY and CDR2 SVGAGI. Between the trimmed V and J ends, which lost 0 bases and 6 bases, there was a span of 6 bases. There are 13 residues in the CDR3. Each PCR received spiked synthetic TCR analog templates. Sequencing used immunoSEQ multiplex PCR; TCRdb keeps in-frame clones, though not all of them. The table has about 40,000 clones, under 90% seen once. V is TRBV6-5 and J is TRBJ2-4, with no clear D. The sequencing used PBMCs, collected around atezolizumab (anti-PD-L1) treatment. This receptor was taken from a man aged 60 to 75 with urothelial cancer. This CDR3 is CASSYSPGNIQYF. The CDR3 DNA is TGTGCCAGCAGTTACTCTCCGGGAAACATTCAGTACTTC.